The 10 T cell receptor beta chains reported below all come from one sample, sequenced in a study of cytomegalovirus exposure and HLA in healthy donors. PCR used 60 Vbeta primers and 13 Jbeta primers. Some clones are missing from TCRdb's copy, which holds only in-frame ones; the method was immunoSEQ multiplex PCR. The sample has approximately 120,000 clones; approximately 82% are singletons. Sequencing was performed on PBMCs. These receptor sequences come from a man aged 18 to 35 in good health and CMV-seropositive.

CDR3 loop: CASSPIPTGNEQFF. CDR3 nucleotides: TGCGCCAGCAGCCCAATTCCGACGGGGAATGAGCAGTTCTTC. V gene TRBV5-1 combines with J gene TRBJ2-1, with D tentatively TRBD2 (5 bases). V was trimmed by 4 bases and J by 7 bases, leaving 15 bases between them. The length of the CDR3 is 14 residues. Germline V gene data show CDR1 as SGHRS and CDR2 as YFSETQ.

The rearrangement uses TRBV7-9 and TRBJ2-4, with 8 bases lining up with TRBD2. The V gene's germline CDR1 is SEHNR and CDR2 FQNEAQ (reference sequence). V lost 5 bases, J lost 10 bases, and 10 bases stayed unmatched. CDR3 length equals 14 residues. CDR3 residues: CASSPSGGGGIQYF. The CDR3, as DNA: TGTGCCAGCAGCCCGTCGGGCGGCGGGGGGATTCAGTACTTC.

The chain carries TRBV11-2 and TRBJ1-2; 8 positions match TRBD1. V lost 1 base, J lost 3 bases, and 4 bases stayed unmatched. This CDR3 spans 15 amino acids. CDR1 and CDR2 from the germline V gene are SGHAT and FQNNGV. The CDR3 here is CASSLGAGGYYGYTF. As DNA, the CDR3 is TGTGCCAGCAGCTTAGGGGCAGGGGGCTACTATGGCTACACCTTC.

V and J are TRBV11-2 and TRBJ2-7; D uncertain. Trimming cost V 1 base and J 4 bases, with 14 bases left between them. The CDR3 runs to 15 residues. Germline lookup yields CDR1 SGHAT and CDR2 FQNNGV. The DNA of the CDR3 is TGTGCCAGCAGCTTAGGGGCCGGTGCCTTGTACGAGCAGTACTTC. Protein: CASSLGAGALYEQYF.

The chain carries TRBV6-1 and TRBJ1-6, with 7 bases aligning to TRBD1. V dropped 4 bases and J dropped 10; count of bases not matched to a gene: 13. This CDR3 has 16 amino acids. Germline CDR1 reads MNHNS; CDR2 reads SASEGT. The CDR3 loop is CASSARDRSFLSPLHF. The CDR3 region has the DNA TGTGCCAGCAGTGCCCGGGACAGATCCTTTTTATCACCCCTCCACTTT.

The genes are TRBV6-6 and TRBJ2-1; TRBD2 aligns across 7 bases. Germline V gene data show CDR1 as MNHNY and CDR2 as SVGAGI (reference sequence). The V gene end was trimmed by 6 bases and the J gene end by 7 bases; junction bases not matched to a gene: 9. This CDR3 has 14 residues. The CDR3 region is CASSVRDYPNEQFF. The DNA of the CDR3 is TGTGCCAGCAGCGTCCGGGACTATCCTAATGAGCAGTTCTTC.

The chain employs TRBV6-1 and TRBJ2-1; 16 bases agree with TRBD2. The CDR3 runs to 15 residues. The junction had 3 bases not matched to a gene; V was cut back by 9 bases and J by 4 bases. In germline, CDR1 is MNHNS, CDR2 SASEGT. This CDR3 reads CASGTSGGAYNEQFF. CDR3 DNA: TGTGCCAGTGGGACTAGCGGGGGGGCGTACAATGAGCAGTTCTTC.

The chain has TRBV11-2 and TRBJ2-6, with D possibly TRBD2 on 6 matching bases. CDR3 size: 19 residues. Trimming removed 5 bases at V and 0 bases at J, with 20 bases between. The germline gives CDR1 SGHAT, CDR2 FQNNGV. In DNA form, the CDR3 reads TGTGCCAGCAGCGCCGCGGGACGGCTAACGGTCTCTGGGGCCAACGTCCTGACTTTC. Translating it yields CASSAAGRLTVSGANVLTF.

The rearrangement uses TRBV7-2 and TRBJ1-1; 9 positions match TRBD1. V lost 0 bases, J lost 2 bases, and 13 bases stayed unmatched. Per the germline V gene, CDR1 is SGHTA and CDR2 is FQGNSA. The CDR3 spans 19 residues. CDR3 nucleotides: TGTGCCAGCAGCTTAGCGGGGGGACAGGGCGGGGGGATTAACACTGAAGCTTTCTTT. Translation gives CASSLAGGQGGGINTEAFF.

This rearrangement joins TRBV9 to TRBJ1-2; 9 nucleotides line up with TRBD1. The CDR3 extends over 17 amino acids. Germline values: CDR1 SGDLS, CDR2 YYNGEE. Trimming cost V 0 bases and J 6 bases; bases outside gene matches: 12. CDR3 amino acids: CASSVGTGTGTVDGYTF. The DNA of the CDR3 is TGTGCCAGCAGCGTAGGTACCGGGACAGGGACCGTCGATGGCTACACCTTC.